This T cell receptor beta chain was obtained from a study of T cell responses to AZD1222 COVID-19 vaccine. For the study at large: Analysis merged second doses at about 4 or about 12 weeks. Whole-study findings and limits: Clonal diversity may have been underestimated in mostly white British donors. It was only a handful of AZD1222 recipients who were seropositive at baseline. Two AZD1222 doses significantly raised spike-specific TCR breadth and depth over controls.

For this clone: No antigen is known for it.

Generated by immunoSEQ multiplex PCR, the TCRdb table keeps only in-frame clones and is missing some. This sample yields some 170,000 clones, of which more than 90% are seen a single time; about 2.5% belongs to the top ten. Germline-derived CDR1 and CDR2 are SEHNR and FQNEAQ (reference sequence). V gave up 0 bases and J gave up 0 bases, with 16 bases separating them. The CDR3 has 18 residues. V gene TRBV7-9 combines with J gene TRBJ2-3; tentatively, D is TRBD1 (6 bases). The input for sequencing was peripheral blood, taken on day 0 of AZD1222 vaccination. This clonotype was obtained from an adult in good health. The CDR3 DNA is TGTGCCAGCAGCTTAGCGCGAGGGGGAGCCAGTAGCACAGATACGCAGTATTTT. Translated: CASSLARGGASSTDTQYF.